This T cell receptor beta chain was sequenced for a study of human T cells and chemical hapten exposure. As for the study in general: All through the approximately 26-week study, the scalp of each patient received diphenylcyclopropenone doses weekly. Patients, chiefly female, had alopecia areata, totalis or universalis. Study conclusions and caveats: Clustering by CDR3 similarity yielded significantly more large clusters from expanded TCRs than controls.

A remark on this clonotype: The target antigen is unknown.

Sample time point: patch test 1, 2 weeks after DPC sensitization. As for treatment: therapeutic diphenylcyclopropenone sensitization with weekly scalp DPC. In TCRdb, the RACE reads were re-called with MiXCR into one record per CDR3 protein. The profile shows 80,000 to 100,000 distinct CDR3 sequences, 12% of them singletons. The CDR3 has 15 amino acids. Trimming removed 2 bases from V and 2 bases from J, with 11 bases in between. Germline loops: CDR1 SGHAT, CDR2 FQNNGV. The rearrangement uses TRBV11-2 and TRBJ2-3; no definite D call. The TCR comes from a woman aged 40 to 55 with alopecia areata. Some clones in this sample may be carry-over from other donors' samples. Here the sequenced sample was whole blood, taken in connection with sensitization to the hapten diphenylcyclopropenone (DPC). Here the CDR3 reads CASSLMAFSTDTQYF. The CDR3 DNA reads as TGTGCCAGCAGCTTAATGGCTTTTTCCACAGATACGCAGTATTTT.